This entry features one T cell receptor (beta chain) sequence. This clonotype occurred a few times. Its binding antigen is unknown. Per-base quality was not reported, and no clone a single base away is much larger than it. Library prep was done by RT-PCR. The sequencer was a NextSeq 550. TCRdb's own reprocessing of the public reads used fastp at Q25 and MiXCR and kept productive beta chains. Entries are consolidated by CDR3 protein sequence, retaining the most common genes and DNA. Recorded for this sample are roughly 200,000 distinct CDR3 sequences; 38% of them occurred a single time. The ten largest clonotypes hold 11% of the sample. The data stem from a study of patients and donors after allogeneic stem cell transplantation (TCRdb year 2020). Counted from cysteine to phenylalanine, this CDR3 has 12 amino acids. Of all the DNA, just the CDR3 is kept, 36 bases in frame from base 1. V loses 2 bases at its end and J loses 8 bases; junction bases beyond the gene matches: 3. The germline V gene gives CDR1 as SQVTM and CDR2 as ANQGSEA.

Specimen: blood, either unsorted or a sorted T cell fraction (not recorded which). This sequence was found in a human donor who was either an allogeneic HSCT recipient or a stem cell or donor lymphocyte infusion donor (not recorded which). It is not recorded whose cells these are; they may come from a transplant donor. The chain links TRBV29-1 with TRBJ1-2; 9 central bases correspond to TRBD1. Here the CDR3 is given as CSVERQGGGYTF. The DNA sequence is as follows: TGCAGCGTTGAACGACAGGGGGGCGGCTACACCTTC.